The entry that follows covers one T cell receptor (beta chain) sequence. This CDR3 region has 12 residues. Germline V lookup: CDR1 MNHNY, CDR2 SVGAGI (reference sequence). V dropped 7 bases and J dropped 7 bases, with 11 bases sitting between them. The data belong to a study of human T cells and chemical hapten exposure. Study-wide background: Small volume differences among pooled libraries mainly caused per-sample TCR yield variation.

Sample time point: patch test 1, 2 weeks after DPC sensitization. Specified treatment: therapeutic diphenylcyclopropenone sensitization with weekly scalp DPC. At patch-test visits, sampling came before the patch test. Library construction involved attaching unique molecular identifiers to individual cDNA molecules, which allowed quantitative, reproducible TCR counting. As processed by the authors: Individual samples carried between about 23,224 and 750,000 TCRs, with some 100,000 as the median. In TCRdb, the RACE reads were re-called with MiXCR into one record per CDR3 protein. What appears here as the V and J calls and clone size reflects TCRdb's work, not the paper's. Counted here are some 180,000 distinct CDR3 sequences, 20% to 25% occurring once; the ten biggest clones make up 6.7%.

Specimen: whole blood, collected in connection with sensitization to the hapten diphenylcyclopropenone (DPC). This clonotype originated in a woman in her forties or fifties with alopecia areata. Some clones in this sample may be carry-over from other donors' samples. V usage is TRBV6-6 and J usage is TRBJ2-1; D call uncertain. The chain's CDR3 is CASTRLGNEQFF. The CDR3 nucleotides read TGTGCCAGCACGAGGTTGGGGAATGAGCAGTTCTTC.